What follows is one TCR beta chain and its context. The antigen remains unidentified. Cell sorting via CD45RO/CCR7/CD25/CD127/CD95/CD27 was performed to obtain CD4+ naive, central memory, regulatory and stem cell-like memory cells. This entry is derived from a study of beta chain features in type 1 diabetes. Study outcomes and limitations: Relative to healthy donors, patients appeared to have naive, central memory and Treg TCRB repertoires that were more similar. Researchers report that Type 1 diabetes patients had moderately but significantly shorter TCRB CDR3s across all four CD4+ subsets.

cDNA synthesis used the whole RNA isolate, giving expressed TCRB sequences. Sequenced by immunoSEQ multiplex PCR; TCRdb stores in-frame clones only, minus some. The sample consists of under 250,000 clones, about 26% of them appearing once. The CDR3 length is 13 residues. The germline V gene has CDR1 SQVTM and CDR2 ANQGSEA. V lost 7 bases to trimming and J lost 4 bases, with 16 bases between them. The sequenced sample was central memory CD4+ T cells from blood. The source of this sequence is a man aged 25-45 years in good health. The chain recombines TRBV29-1 with TRBJ1-2, with TRBD1 as a possible D gene (5 bases). The CDR3 sequence is CSAPTVESYGYTF. CDR3 sequence (DNA): TGCAGCGCACCGACAGTGGAGTCCTATGGCTACACCTTC. The whole variable domain, filled in from reference TRBV29-1 and TRBJ1-2, reads SAVISQKPSRDICQRGTSLTIQCQVDSQVTMMFWYRQQPGQSLTLIATANQGSEATYESGFVIDKFPISRPNLTFSTLTVSNMSPEDSSIYLCSAPTVESYGYTFGSGTRLTVV.